This T cell receptor (beta chain) emerged from a study of identical twins. This clonotype was picked up a small number of times. Its cognate antigen is unknown. General study points: Models came in too low on out-of-frame TCR alpha sharing in monozygotic twins. Weaker excess twin sharing was observed in beta out-of-frame sequences.

Carrying unique molecular identifiers, the cDNA also gained a universal primer site through template switching. TCRdb redid the calling of the 5' RACE reads with MiXCR, one entry per CDR3 protein. Among fewer than 650,000 distinct CDR3 sequences listed, under 8.5% were seen once. Germline V gives CDR1 MGHRA, CDR2 YSYEKL. The CDR3 contains 15 residues. Trimming took 1 base from V and 1 from J, leaving 10 bases between them. These data were likewise used in another study, on yellow fever vaccine responses in identical twins.

The gene calls are TRBV4-1 and TRBJ1-1, with D hard to call. Sequencing was done on a sample of PBMCs. The clonotype originates from a woman aged 18-30 years in good health. The CDR3 DNA reads as TGCGCCAGCAGCCAAGGGGCACGACCGAACACTGAAGCTTTCTTT. Its protein product is CASSQGARPNTEAFF.